This record covers a single T cell receptor (beta chain). Living in 20 to 30 US areas, the participants were between roughly 18 and 90 years of age. The entry originates in a study of blood T cell repertoires in COVID-19. Losses at the gene ends were 1 base for V and 6 bases for J; bases not matched to a gene: 3. The germline CDR1 and CDR2 sequences are GTSNPN and SVGIG (reference sequence). The CDR3 consists of 12 residues. Study processing details: From reference gene primer amplification, estimates of nucleated cell counts were derived. The protocol was immunoSEQ multiplex PCR, while the TCRdb copy is restricted to in-frame clones and leaves out a portion. D and trimming come from the DNA, and the V and J calls and clone size come from that table. The data contain about 270,000 clones, about nine tenths of them seen just once; the ten biggest clones take up 2.5% to 3%.

This TCR was sampled from a woman aged 45-65 years who had recovered from COVID-19. The chain uses TRBV30 and TRBJ2-7; 7 bases map to TRBD1. Sequenced sample: PBMCs or T cells enriched from blood (not recorded which). The CDR3 sequence: CAWSERTGEQYF. In DNA, the CDR3 is TGTGCCTGGAGTGAGAGGACAGGCGAGCAGTACTTC.